The 32 T cell receptor beta chains below were found in one sample sequenced in a study of T cells in Graves' hyperthyroidism and ophthalmopathy (dated by TCRdb to about 2019). Receptors were amplified or captured by multiplex PCR. Sequencer: Illumina HiSeq 2000. Amplification of TCR beta CDR3 regions was carried out from RNA transcripts. The first round of RT-PCR for the TCR CDR3 was performed with the HTBI primer set and the Qiagen OneStep RT-PCR kit. Through fastp at Q25 and MiXCR, TCRdb rebuilt clones from the public reads, retaining in-frame beta chains. Identical CDR3 proteins give one entry, which carries the most common genes and DNA. This sample is represented by a few hundred thousand distinct CDR3 sequences; around 18% of them were singletons. Jointly, the top ten make up about 16% of the sample. Sequenced: blood. The receptors derive from a woman aged 40 to 50 with Graves' ophthalmopathy.

This chain links TRBV10-1 with TRBJ1-1; D gene unclear. V was trimmed by 5 bases and J by 1 base, leaving 8 bases between them. Germline loops: CDR1 WNHNN, CDR2 SYGVQD (reference sequence). The CDR3 totals 13 residues. This CDR3 reads CASSRTKNTEAFF. The DNA of the CDR3 is TGCGCCAGCAGTAGGACTAAGAACACTGAAGCTTTCTTT.

This clonotype has a handful of counts. The chain has TRBV27 and TRBJ2-2; no clear D gene. CDR3 size: 14 residues. The V end lost 3 bases, the J end lost 5 bases, and 10 bases lay between the germline ends. Per germline, CDR1 MNHEY and CDR2 SMNVEV (reference sequence). This CDR3 reads CASSFGRMTGELFF. The DNA for the CDR3 is TGTGCCAGCAGTTTCGGGCGGATGACCGGGGAGCTGTTTTTT.

This clonotype was seen repeatedly, ten times or more. The rearrangement links TRBV6-2 or TRBV6-3 to TRBJ2-7, with a tentative D call TRBD2 (5 bases). The CDR3 has 15 amino acids. Germline V gives CDR1 MNHEY, CDR2 SVGEGT. Trimming removed 5 bases from V and 3 bases from J, with 17 bases in between. DNA of the CDR3: TGTGCCAGCAGTGACCTAATAGGACTTAACTACGAGCAGTACTTC. It codes for CASSDLIGLNYEQYF.

V gene TRBV6-1 combines with J gene TRBJ2-6; D not certain. Germline lookup yields CDR1 MNHNS and CDR2 SASEGT. V was pared by 6 bases and J by 19 bases, with 7 bases between. The CDR3 totals 8 residues. The CDR3 sequence is CASRGKTF. The CDR3 region has the DNA TGTGCCAGCAGGGGAAAAACTTTC.

The chain recombines TRBV6-1 with TRBJ2-5; 16 bases agree with TRBD2. The V and J ends lost 6 bases and 5 bases, in that order; junction bases with no gene match: 12. Germline CDR1 is MNHNS and CDR2 is SASEGT. The CDR3 covers 18 residues. This chain's CDR3 is CASSNPGLAGGMRETQYF. In nucleotides, the CDR3 is TGTGCCAGCAGCAACCCGGGACTAGCGGGAGGGATGCGGGAGACCCAGTACTTC.

On this clonotype itself: One end of the junction varies from germline; a read error may be responsible. This chain connects TRBV6-1 to TRBJ1-3; D call uncertain. Germline CDR1 and CDR2: MNHNS and SASEGT. This CDR3 is 16 amino acids long. The CDR3 sequence is CASSETGLSSGNTISF. The CDR3 DNA is TGTGCCAGCAGTGAAACGGGTCTGAGCTCTGGAAACACCATATCTTTT.

This clonotype was picked up many times. The chain is built from TRBV20-1 and TRBJ1-1, with TRBD1 matching 9 bases. CDR3 length equals 17 residues. The trim removed 2 bases at V and 0 bases at J, leaving 10 bases unmatched. CDR1 DFQATT and CDR2 SNEGSKA come from the germline V gene (reference sequence). CDR3: CSARPTGTGKLNTEAFF. In DNA form, the CDR3 reads TGCAGTGCTAGACCCACCGGGACAGGGAAACTGAACACTGAAGCTTTCTTT.

This clonotype occurred many times. The chain combines TRBV9 with TRBJ1-1, with unresolved D. The V and J ends lost 1 base and 0 bases respectively, with 7 bases between them. This CDR3 has 14 residues. Per germline, CDR1 SGDLS and CDR2 YYNGEE. The CDR3 sequence: CASSVYSVNTEAFF. As DNA, the CDR3 is TGTGCCAGCAGCGTATATTCGGTGAACACTGAAGCTTTCTTT.

The CDR3: CAWSALTGPGDGYTF. Written as DNA, the CDR3 is TGTGCCTGGAGTGCCCTGACAGGGCCCGGTGATGGCTACACCTTC. The chain uses TRBV30 and TRBJ1-2, with 7 bases matching TRBD1. V trimming: 1 base; J trimming: 6 bases; junction bases outside the gene matches: 11. Germline V lookup: CDR1 GTSNPN, CDR2 SVGIG (reference sequence). CDR3 length: 15 residues.

Points on this clonotype: This could be a read error, since a much larger clone is one nucleotide away. V gene TRBV12-3 or TRBV12-4 combines with J gene TRBJ1-1; possibly TRBD1 for D (5 bases). This CDR3 spans 12 amino acids. V was pared by 6 bases and J by 1 base, with 6 bases between. The CDR3 is CASRGTNTEAFF. The DNA for the CDR3 is TGTGCCAGCAGGGGGACGAACACTGAAGCTTTCTTT.

In this sample, this clonotype turned up many times. The V call is TRBV7-8, the J call TRBJ2-2, with no clear D. The CDR3 extends over 15 amino acids. Germline assignment: CDR1 SGHVS and CDR2 FQNEAQ. The ends were cut back, 1 base at V and 4 bases at J, with 10 bases in the middle. Here the CDR3 DNA reads TGTGCCAGCAGCTTAGGTGGAATAAGCACCGGGGAGCTGTTTTTT. It is translated as CASSLGGISTGELFF.

Ten or more counts support this clonotype. The gene calls are TRBV7-8 and TRBJ2-7; D is possibly TRBD1 (5 bases). The CDR3 length is 15 residues. The germline V gene encodes CDR1 SGHVS and CDR2 FQNEAQ. Between the trimmed V and J ends, which lost 1 base and 2 bases, there was a span of 12 bases. Written as DNA, the CDR3 is TGTGCCAGCAGCTTAGTAGCACGGACAACCTACGAGCAGTACTTC. Residues: CASSLVARTTYEQYF.

With respect to this clonotype: The germline gene is not matched at one end of the junction; a read error may be the cause. CDR3 bases: TGCGGCGTTGAAGATGGGGCGAGGTACGAGCAGTACTTC. Translation gives CGVEDGARYEQYF. The V and J genes are TRBV29-1 and TRBJ2-7; tentative D call: TRBD1 (5 bases). CDR3 length: 13 residues. Germline CDR1 reads SQVTM; CDR2 reads ANQGSEA.

This clonotype was detected many times. This sequence joins TRBV28 and TRBJ1-5; maybe TRBD1 (6 bases). This CDR3 has 15 residues. The V gene lost 3 bases and the J gene lost 6 bases, with 15 bases spanning the gap. Germline V gene data show CDR1 as MDHEN and CDR2 as SYDVKM. The CDR3 DNA reads as TGTGCCAGCAGTTTCATGGAAGGGGGGACTCAGCCCCAGCATTTT. It is translated as CASSFMEGGTQPQHF.

Concerning this clonotype itself: One end of the junction fails to match germline, which may point to a read error. The chain combines TRBV12-3 or TRBV12-4 with TRBJ2-7; D is undetermined. The CDR3 is made up of 13 amino acids. CDR3 region: CASSAGNSYEQSF. CDR3 in DNA: TGTGCCAGCAGTGCAGGCAACTCCTACGAGCAGTCCTTC.

This clonotype has a count of ten or more. J is TRBJ2-2 and V is TRBV11-2; TRBD2 agrees at 9 bases. The V and J ends lost 5 bases and 6 bases, in that order; junction bases with no gene match: 10. In germline, CDR1 is SGHAT, CDR2 FQNNGV. The CDR3 length is 16 residues. Here the CDR3 reads CASSARTSAGPGELFF. The CDR3 bases are TGTGCCAGCAGCGCCAGGACTAGCGCAGGACCCGGGGAGCTGTTTTTT.

V usage is TRBV12-3 or TRBV12-4 and J usage is TRBJ2-7; 8 bases align to TRBD2. The V segment lost 6 bases and the J segment 2 bases; nucleotides outside the gene matches: 6. The CDR3 runs 14 residues. CDR3 nucleotide sequence: TGTGCCAGCAGAGACACTAGCGGCGCCTACGAGCAGTACTTC. This gives the protein CASRDTSGAYEQYF.

This clonotype was seen many times. The chain couples TRBV11-1 to TRBJ2-4, with D maybe TRBD2 (5 bases). The ends were cut back, 5 bases at V and 7 bases at J, with 15 bases in the middle. The CDR3 loop spans 14 amino acids. Germline CDR1 reads SGHAT; CDR2 reads FQDESV (reference sequence). The CDR3 DNA follows: TGTGCCAGCAGCCCAACGGACGGGGAGAACATTCAGTACTTC. Translating gives CASSPTDGENIQYF. The full variable domain, its missing parts supplied by reference TRBV11-1 and TRBJ2-4, is EAEVAQSPRYKITEKSQAVAFWCDPISGHATLYWYRQILGQGPELLVQFQDESVVDDSQLPKDRFSAERLKGVDSTLKIQPAELGDSAMYLCASSPTDGENIQYFGAGTRLSVL.

In its sample, this clonotype was seen many times. V usage is TRBV19 and J usage is TRBJ1-5, with D possibly matching TRBD1 (6 bases). The germline V gene has CDR1 LNHDA and CDR2 SQIVND (reference sequence). This CDR3 region has 15 residues. With 5 bases removed from V and 3 bases from J, the gap between germline ends came to 14 bases. In nucleotides, the CDR3 is TGTGCCAGTAGTCCTAAGACAGGATACAATCAGCCCCAGCATTTT. Translation gives CASSPKTGYNQPQHF. Drawing the rest from reference TRBV19 and TRBJ1-5, the complete variable domain is DGGITQSPKYLFRKEGQNVTLSCEQNLNHDAMYWYRQDPGQGLRLIYYSQIVNDFQKGDIAEGYSVSREKKESFPLTVTSAQKNPTAFYLCASSPKTGYNQPQHFGDGTRLSIL.

This clonotype was detected many times. V usage is TRBV12-3 or TRBV12-4 and J usage is TRBJ2-7; D unclear. V dropped 5 bases and J dropped 3 bases, with 17 bases sitting between them. The CDR3 has 15 residues. In DNA, the CDR3 is TGTGCCAGCAGTCCGGAAGAAGGGATTCGCTACGAGCAGTACTTC. This gives the protein CASSPEEGIRYEQYF.

This clonotype was detected ten times or more. The rearrangement joins TRBV6-2 or TRBV6-3 to TRBJ1-1, with D uncertain. The germline CDR1 and CDR2 sequences are MNHEY and SVGEGT. The CDR3 loop spans 16 amino acids. Trimming took off 6 bases at V and 0 bases at J, with 17 bases between the two ends. The CDR3 region is CASSLGGSFMNTEAFF. Here the CDR3 DNA reads TGTGCCAGCAGCCTGGGTGGCAGCTTTATGAACACTGAAGCTTTCTTT.

V and J are TRBV24-1 and TRBJ2-2, with D possibly being TRBD1 (6 bases). The V end was cut by 9 bases, the J end by 6 bases, with 16 bases between. In germline, CDR1 is KGHDR, CDR2 SFDVKD. The CDR3 has 14 residues. CDR3 amino acids: CATRGSGAAGELFF. Here the CDR3 DNA reads TGTGCCACCCGAGGCTCAGGGGCGGCCGGGGAGCTGTTTTTT.

The V call is TRBV5-1, the J call TRBJ2-7, with 10 bases aligning to TRBD2. The germline gives CDR1 SGHRS, CDR2 YFSETQ. The ends lost 0 bases at V and 0 bases at J; junction bases unmatched: 3. CDR3 length: 16 amino acids. DNA for the CDR3: TGCGCCAGCAGCTTGGTAGCGGGAGGCCTCTCCTACGAGCAGTACTTC. Translated: CASSLVAGGLSYEQYF.

The table lists this clonotype with many counts. The V gene is TRBV14, the J gene TRBJ1-1, with a possible D match to TRBD1 (6 bases). In germline, CDR1 is SGHDN, CDR2 FVKESK. Trimming pared 0 bases from V and 0 bases from J, leaving 11 bases between. The CDR3 is made up of 16 amino acids. DNA of the CDR3: TGTGCCAGCAGCCAAGATGGACAGATCATGAACACTGAAGCTTTCTTT. As protein: CASSQDGQIMNTEAFF.

In its sample, this clonotype was seen many times. This could be a read error, since a much larger clone is one nucleotide away. The rearrangement links TRBV6-1 to TRBJ2-7, with D perhaps matching TRBD2 (5 bases). The CDR3 sequence is 13 residues long. Germline CDR1 MNHNS, CDR2 SASEGT. The CDR3 DNA reads TGTGCCAGCAGTGATCGGGAACAGTACGAGCGGTACTTC. It is translated as CASSDREQYERYF.

This clonotype was counted at least ten times. The chain combines TRBV6-5 with TRBJ2-7; D might be TRBD1 (5 bases). The CDR3 length is 13 residues. V was trimmed by 6 bases and J by 0 bases, leaving 9 bases between them. In germline, CDR1 is MNHEY, CDR2 SVGAGI. The CDR3 sequence: CASRRGSSYEQYF. The CDR3 nucleotides are TGTGCCAGCAGAAGGGGAAGCTCCTACGAGCAGTACTTC.

This clonotype appeared many times. The chain's CDR3 is CASSLDRDLNTEAFF. CDR3 DNA: TGTGCCAGCAGCTTAGATCGCGACCTGAACACTGAAGCTTTCTTT. This chain links TRBV7-8 with TRBJ1-1; D remains ambiguous. Trimming took 1 base from V and 0 from J, leaving 9 bases between them. Germline-derived CDR1 and CDR2 are SGHVS and FQNEAQ. The CDR3 has 15 residues.

This clonotype was detected ten times or more. The chain joins TRBV30 to TRBJ1-1; D might be TRBD1 (6 bases). From germline, CDR1 is GTSNPN and CDR2 SVGIG (reference sequence). Trimming stripped 4 bases from V and 1 base from J, with 10 bases between. This CDR3 has 13 amino acids. The CDR3 DNA sequence: TGTGCCTGGACCGGGACACCGAACACTGAAGCTTTCTTT. Residues: CAWTGTPNTEAFF.

This clonotype came up many times. The chain links TRBV12-3 or TRBV12-4 to TRBJ1-2, with TRBD1 as a possible D gene (6 bases). V was clipped by 5 bases and J by 4 bases, with 20 bases between them. The CDR3 runs 16 residues. The CDR3 DNA sequence: TGTGCCAGCAGTCGAAGAGGGGGGTTGTATGTCTATGGCTACACCTTC. This encodes CASSRRGGLYVYGYTF.

This clonotype was detected ten times or more. The chain links TRBV29-1 to TRBJ1-2; D remains ambiguous. Looked up from germline, CDR1 is SQVTM and CDR2 is ANQGSEA. The CDR3 is 13 amino acids. V was shortened by 4 bases and J by 2 bases, with 11 bases between the two germline ends. The CDR3 coding sequence is TGCAGCGTTGTTGTCATCCGAAACTATGGCTACACCTTC. Translating it yields CSVVVIRNYGYTF.

At least ten counts were recorded for this clonotype. V and J are TRBV7-9 and TRBJ1-3; possibly TRBD1 for D (5 bases). Trimming cost V 1 base and J 1 base, with 8 bases left between them. Germline assignment: CDR1 SEHNR and CDR2 FQNEAQ (reference sequence). The CDR3 length is 15 residues. CDR3 residues: CASSLVSGSGNTIYF. The CDR3 DNA sequence: TGTGCCAGCAGCTTAGTTTCAGGGTCTGGAAACACCATATATTTT.

This clonotype was counted many times. The chain recombines TRBV11-1 with TRBJ2-2; no definite D call. V lost 2 bases and J 2 bases, leaving 9 bases between the germline ends. CDR1 and CDR2 (germline): SGHAT, FQDESV (reference sequence). The length of the CDR3 is 15 residues. The CDR3 reads CASSLQVPNTGELFF. CDR3 coding DNA: TGTGCCAGCAGCTTACAAGTACCCAACACCGGGGAGCTGTTTTTT.